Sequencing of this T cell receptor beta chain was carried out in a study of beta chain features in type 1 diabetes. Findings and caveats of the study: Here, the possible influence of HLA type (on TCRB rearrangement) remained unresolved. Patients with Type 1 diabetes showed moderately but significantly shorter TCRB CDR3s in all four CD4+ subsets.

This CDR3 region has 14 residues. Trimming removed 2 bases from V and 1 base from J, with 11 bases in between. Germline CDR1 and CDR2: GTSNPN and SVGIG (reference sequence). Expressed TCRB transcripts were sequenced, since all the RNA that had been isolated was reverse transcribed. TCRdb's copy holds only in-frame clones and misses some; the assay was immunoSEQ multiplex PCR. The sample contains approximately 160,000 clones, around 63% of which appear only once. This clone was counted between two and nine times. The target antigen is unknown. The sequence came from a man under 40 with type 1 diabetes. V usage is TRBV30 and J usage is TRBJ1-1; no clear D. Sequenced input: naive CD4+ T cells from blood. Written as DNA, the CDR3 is TGTGCCTGGAGTCCATGGTTGGGGAACACTGAAGCTTTCTTT. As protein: CAWSPWLGNTEAFF. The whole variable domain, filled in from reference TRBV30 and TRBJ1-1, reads SQTIHQWPATLVQPVGSPLSLECTVEGTSNPNLYWYRQAAGRGLQLLFYSVGIGQISSEVPQNLSASRPQDRQFILSSKKLLLSDSGFYLCAWSPWLGNTEAFFGQGTRLTVV.